Sequencing of this TCR beta chain was carried out in a study of T cell changes during pregnancy in multiple sclerosis. The V gene lost 4 bases and the J gene lost 4 bases, with 10 bases spanning the gap. The germline CDR1 and CDR2 sequences are LNHDA and SQIVND (reference sequence). The CDR3 covers 13 residues. The data were produced by immunoSEQ multiplex PCR, yet TCRdb's version contains in-frame clones alone and is incomplete. The sample contains tens of thousands of clones, about nine tenths of which appear only once. The sequence came from a female donor in good health, enrolled as a control in a pregnancy study. This chain links TRBV19 with TRBJ2-5; D gene unclear. The input for sequencing was peripheral blood, taken after pregnancy. This CDR3 is CASSSSGRETQYF. The DNA for the CDR3 is TGTGCCAGTAGTAGTTCTGGGCGAGAGACCCAGTACTTC.